The sequence of this TCR beta chain was determined in a study of blood T cell repertoires in COVID-19. Study-level information: Samples representing acute and convalescent COVID-19 were sourced from the United States, Italy and Spain.

Authors' analysis steps: Amplification of reference gene primers provided the estimated nucleated cell counts. Libraries were prepared by immunoSEQ multiplex PCR; TCRdb keeps only in-frame clonotypes and omits some of them. The DNA was the basis for D and trimming; V, J and clone size are from that table. This sample has hundreds of thousands of clones, with about 90% found just once. Trimming removed 2 bases from V and 1 base from J; junction bases left unmatched: 8. Looked up from germline, CDR1 is GTSNPN and CDR2 is SVGIG (reference sequence). The CDR3 spans 16 residues. This clone was counted a single time.

This rearrangement joins TRBV30 to TRBJ1-1; 9 positions agree with TRBD1. The TCR comes from a woman aged 45 to 65 who had recovered from COVID-19. Source material: peripheral blood. CDR3 in amino acids: CAWSFRGTGPNTEAFF. In DNA, the CDR3 is TGTGCCTGGAGTTTTCGGGGGACAGGGCCGAACACTGAAGCTTTCTTT.